This TCR beta chain emerged from a study of CD8 T cells in ankylosing spondylitis. Per the germline V gene, CDR1 is DFQATT and CDR2 is SNEGSKA (reference sequence). V lost 2 bases to trimming and J lost 3 bases, with 14 bases between them. The CDR3 runs to 15 residues. This clonotype came up a few times. Antigen: not known. Study-wide results and caveats: Earlier reports found some motif variants in synovial fluid and blood in reactive arthritis. There was reportedly significant enrichment of clones that were disease-linked in matched ankylosing spondylitis synovial fluid.

The TCR beta libraries were generated through quantitative 5'-RACE incorporating molecular barcodes. TCRdb recomputed calls from the 5' RACE reads with MiXCR, one row per CDR3 protein. The sample comprises just over 300,000 distinct CDR3 sequences, around 21% of which are singletons, and about 3.7% rests with the top ten. This chain joins TRBV20-1 and TRBJ2-1; D is possibly TRBD1 or TRBD2 (5 bases each). The TCR comes from a female donor with ankylosing spondylitis or in good health (not recorded which). Sequences were obtained from blood, either unsorted or a sorted T cell fraction (not recorded which). CDR3 protein: CSARNRDGRYNEQFF. The CDR3 DNA reads TGCAGTGCTAGAAACCGGGACGGACGCTACAATGAGCAGTTCTTC.